Each of the 2 T cell receptor beta chains below was sequenced from the same sample in a study of blood T cells in healthy people across ages. A second PCR, run for roughly 7 to 12 cycles, used a sample-barcoded 5' primer plus a J-beta primer mix. MiXCR was run by TCRdb on the 5' RACE reads, yielding one entry per CDR3 protein. Among around 670,000 distinct CDR3 sequences, about 30% were seen once, and the ten largest hold 15% to 19%. The specimen was blood. The receptors were sampled from a woman of 80 years or more in good health.

To note about this clonotype: A read error may be the cause here, since a much bigger clone is one base away. The gene calls are TRBV29-1 and TRBJ2-7; TRBD2 matches 7 bases. Germline assignment: CDR1 SQVTM and CDR2 ANQGSEA. This CDR3 is built from 14 residues. CDR3 region: CSVDGGERSYGQYF. CDR3 DNA sequence: TGCAGCGTTGATGGGGGGGAGCGCTCCTACGGGCAGTACTTC.

This chain joins TRBV19 and TRBJ2-5, with D hard to call. V lost 3 bases and J lost 1, with 15 bases in between. The length of the CDR3 is 16 residues. In germline, CDR1 is LNHDA, CDR2 SQIVND (reference sequence). CDR3 sequence (DNA): TGTGCCAGTAGTATTGGTCGGGTACCCGTCCAAGAGACCCAGTACTTC. Protein sequence: CASSIGRVPVQETQYF.